These 17 T cell receptor beta chains came from one sample sequenced in a study of identical twins. TCRdb itself ran the 5' RACE reads through MiXCR, one entry per CDR3 protein. The data contain 400,000 to 550,000 distinct CDR3 sequences, roughly 21% of them seen just once; the ten biggest clones take up roughly 0.9%. This sample was shared with a second study, whose subject was T cells expressing NK-cell markers.

What was sequenced was CD4+ T cells sorted from blood. These TCRs come from a woman under 30 in good health.

This clonotype was seen more than once but under ten times. The chain has TRBV7-8 and TRBJ2-4, with D possibly being TRBD1 (5 bases). This CDR3 region has 14 residues. CDR1 and CDR2 (germline): SGHVS, FQNEAQ. V was shortened by 7 bases and J by 2 bases, with 12 bases between the two germline ends. Here the CDR3 reads CASNSAGSKNIQYF. The CDR3 DNA sequence: TGTGCCAGCAACTCGGCAGGGTCCAAAAACATTCAGTACTTC.

The rearrangement joins TRBV6-5 to TRBJ2-2, with D unresolved. The length of the CDR3 is 15 residues. V lost 0 bases and J 6 bases, leaving 11 bases between the germline ends. Germline lookup yields CDR1 MNHEY and CDR2 SVGAGI. The CDR3: CASSYSRWLAGELFF. The CDR3 DNA reads as TGTGCCAGCAGTTACTCAAGGTGGCTTGCCGGGGAGCTGTTTTTT.

In its sample, this clonotype was seen a few times. CDR3 sequence (DNA): TGCTCGATGACGGATGAGACAGAGACCCAGTACTTC. Encoded protein: CSMTDETETQYF. The chain carries TRBV20-1 and TRBJ2-5; D uncertain. The CDR3 covers 12 residues. The V gene's germline CDR1 is DFQATT and CDR2 SNEGSKA (reference sequence).

This chain uses TRBV20-1 with TRBJ2-5; D uncertain. The V end was cut by 3 bases, the J end by 7 bases, with 21 bases between. CDR1 and CDR2 from the germline V gene are DFQATT and SNEGSKA (reference sequence). This CDR3 comprises 15 residues. CDR3 coding DNA: TGCAGTGCTAGGGCAAAAAGTCGAAGCCCATGGACCCAGTACTTC. Protein product: CSARAKSRSPWTQYF.

The chain links TRBV20-1 to TRBJ2-7; D remains unclear. V was trimmed by 2 bases and J by 5 bases, leaving 7 bases between them. The CDR3 loop spans 11 amino acids. Germline-derived CDR1 and CDR2 are DFQATT and SNEGSKA (reference sequence). The CDR3, as DNA: TGCAGTGCTAGATTCAGAGACGAGCAGTACTTC. As protein: CSARFRDEQYF.

Remarks on this clonotype: This may be a read error: a much more frequent sequence differs by one nucleotide. This chain joins TRBV20-1 and TRBJ2-1; 10 nucleotides match TRBD2. The CDR3 totals 14 residues. Germline CDR1 DFQATT, CDR2 SNEGSKA (reference sequence). After removal of 4 bases from V and 6 bases from J, the junction contained 6 bases not matched to a gene. Here the CDR3 reads CSATGLACINEQFF. CDR3 DNA sequence: TGCAGTGCTACGGGACTAGCGTGTATCAATGAGCAGTTCTTC.

This clonotype was recorded a few times. The chain carries TRBV6-6 and TRBJ2-5, with D unresolved. This CDR3 has 12 amino acids. CDR1 is MNHNY, CDR2 SVGAGI, per germline (reference sequence). Trimming shortened V by 7 bases and J by 7 bases, and 13 bases separated the two germline ends. The CDR3 loop reads CASTVQLGTQYF. CDR3 sequence (DNA): TGTGCCAGCACCGTACAACTTGGGACCCAGTACTTC.

V gene TRBV7-9 combines with J gene TRBJ1-1; 7 bases fit TRBD1. The CDR3 length is 14 residues. The germline CDR1 and CDR2 sequences are SEHNR and FQNEAQ (reference sequence). Trimming cost V 6 bases and J 7 bases; bases outside gene matches: 11. This CDR3 reads CASSQQGQGGEAFF. As DNA, the CDR3 is TGTGCCAGCAGTCAACAGGGGCAGGGTGGTGAAGCTTTCTTT.

The genes are TRBV19 and TRBJ2-6; D is perhaps TRBD2 (5 bases). The V end lost 4 bases, the J end lost 1 base, and 8 bases lay between the germline ends. The CDR3 is 15 residues long. CDR1 and CDR2 (germline): LNHDA, SQIVND (reference sequence). The CDR3 DNA follows: TGTGCCAGTAGTAAAGAGGGTTCTGGGGCCAACGTCCTGACTTTC. This codes for CASSKEGSGANVLTF.

The chain recombines TRBV5-5 with TRBJ2-7; D possibly corresponds to TRBD2 (6 bases). The CDR3 has 15 amino acids. Per germline, CDR1 SGHKS and CDR2 YYEKEE (reference sequence). Deletions cut 0 bases from V and 4 bases from J, with 14 bases between. The DNA of the CDR3 is TGTGCCAGCAGCTTGGTTCCGGGAGAACAGTACGAGCAGTACTTC. Its translation: CASSLVPGEQYEQYF.

V usage is TRBV27 and J usage is TRBJ2-2; 9 bases are shared with TRBD2. CDR1 MNHEY and CDR2 SMNVEV come from the germline V gene (reference sequence). V was clipped by 7 bases and J by 1 base; unmatched bases: 10. The CDR3 contains 17 residues. The CDR3 is CASTPGAGGLNTGELFF. In DNA form, the CDR3 reads TGTGCCAGCACCCCAGGGGCGGGAGGGCTGAACACCGGGGAGCTGTTTTTT.

A few counts support this clonotype. This sequence joins TRBV2 and TRBJ2-1; weak D call: TRBD1 (5 bases). Trimming cost V 4 bases and J 7 bases, with 17 bases left between them. The CDR3 has 15 amino acids. The germline V gene has CDR1 SNHLY and CDR2 FYNNEI. The CDR3 bases are TGTGCCAGCAGTGTTGGCAGGGTTCTATGGAATGAGCAGTTCTTC. This translates into CASSVGRVLWNEQFF.

The gene calls are TRBV11-2 and TRBJ1-1, with D hard to call. Germline CDR1 and CDR2: SGHAT and FQNNGV. The CDR3 has 13 amino acids. V lost 6 bases and J lost 1, with 9 bases in between. The chain's CDR3 is CASSFDQNTEAFF. CDR3 coding DNA: TGTGCCAGCAGTTTTGACCAGAACACTGAAGCTTTCTTT. Drawing the rest from reference TRBV11-2 and TRBJ1-1, the complete variable domain is EAGVAQSPRYKIIEKRQSVAFWCNPISGHATLYWYQQILGQGPKLLIQFQNNGVVDDSQLPKDRFSAERLKGVDSTLKIQPAKLEDSAVYLCASSFDQNTEAFFGQGTRLTVV.

The chain carries TRBV6-1 and TRBJ2-2; D not certain. The CDR3 is 14 residues long. V dropped 10 bases and J dropped 0 bases, with 12 bases sitting between them. Germline assignment: CDR1 MNHNS and CDR2 SASEGT. The CDR3 DNA follows: TGTGCCACCGCACAGATGCCGAACACCGGGGAGCTGTTTTTT. It encodes CATAQMPNTGELFF.

The rearrangement joins TRBV7-2 to TRBJ2-7; D may be TRBD1 (6 bases). Germline V gene sequence: CDR1 SGHTA, CDR2 FQGNSA. This CDR3 contains 15 residues. V lost 2 bases and J lost 5, with 16 bases in between. The chain's CDR3 is CASSLLGQSSDEQYF. CDR3 bases: TGTGCCAGCAGCTTATTAGGACAGTCTAGTGACGAGCAGTACTTC.

This clonotype was seen a handful of times. The chain couples TRBV5-1 to TRBJ1-1; possible D gene TRBD1, 5 bases. This CDR3 comprises 16 residues. V was pared by 0 bases and J by 5 bases, with 17 bases between. Germline V gene sequence: CDR1 SGHRS, CDR2 YFSETQ. The chain's CDR3 is CASSLVYKGRRTEAFF. The DNA of the CDR3 is TGCGCCAGCAGCTTGGTATATAAGGGGCGGAGGACTGAAGCTTTCTTT.

This clonotype was detected only a few times. The chain has TRBV9 and TRBJ2-1; TRBD2 agrees at 9 bases. CDR1 and CDR2 from the germline V gene are SGDLS and YYNGEE. Trimming took 0 bases from V and 5 from J; bases not matched to a gene: 3. The CDR3 extends over 15 amino acids. CDR3 loop: CASSVGLAGHNEQFF. For the CDR3, the DNA is TGTGCCAGCAGCGTAGGGCTAGCGGGGCACAATGAGCAGTTCTTC.